These 5 T cell receptor beta chains share one sample of origin, sequenced in a study of human T cells and chemical hapten exposure. TCRdb recomputed calls from the RACE reads with MiXCR, one row per CDR3 protein. The sample carries more than 100,000 distinct CDR3 sequences, 12% to 15% recorded once. Time point described: patch test 1, 2 weeks after DPC sensitization. Treatment indicated: therapeutic diphenylcyclopropenone sensitization with weekly scalp DPC. The sequences come from whole blood, collected in connection with sensitization to the hapten diphenylcyclopropenone (DPC). Source of these receptors: a man aged 18 to 35 with alopecia areata. Some clones in this sample may be carry-over from other donors' samples.

The rearrangement joins TRBV5-5 to TRBJ1-2; the D gene is possibly TRBD1 (5 bases). The CDR3 totals 17 residues. The V end was cut by 4 bases, the J end by 2 bases, with 21 bases between. Germline CDR1 reads SGHKS; CDR2 reads YYEKEE (reference sequence). CDR3 residues: CASSRTGTLLSNYGYTF. The CDR3 coding sequence is TGTGCCAGCAGCAGGACCGGGACTCTTCTCTCCAACTATGGCTACACCTTC.

The rearrangement joins TRBV20-1 to TRBJ2-5, with 7 bases aligning to TRBD1. V shed 6 bases and J 1 base; nucleotides not matched to a gene: 5. The CDR3 loop spans 13 amino acids. Germline V gene sequence: CDR1 DFQATT, CDR2 SNEGSKA (reference sequence). CDR3 residues: CSARWTGQETQYF. The CDR3 nucleotides read TGCAGTGCGCGTTGGACAGGCCAAGAGACCCAGTACTTC.

The chain is built from TRBV19 and TRBJ2-3; a weak D match, TRBD2 (5 bases). The ends were cut back, 0 bases at V and 2 bases at J, with 12 bases in the middle. The length of the CDR3 is 16 residues. The germline CDR1 and CDR2 sequences are LNHDA and SQIVND (reference sequence). CDR3 in amino acids: CASSIEGLSNTDTQYF. The CDR3 nucleotides are TGTGCCAGTAGTATAGAAGGACTTTCAAACACAGATACGCAGTATTTT. Looking up the rest from reference TRBV19 and TRBJ2-3 gives the full variable domain: DGGITQSPKYLFRKEGQNVTLSCEQNLNHDAMYWYRQDPGQGLRLIYYSQIVNDFQKGDIAEGYSVSREKKESFPLTVTSAQKNPTAFYLCASSIEGLSNTDTQYFGPGTRLTVL.

Many counts were recorded for this clonotype. V is TRBV7-6 and J is TRBJ1-1; 7 positions agree with TRBD1. V dropped 5 bases and J dropped 1; count of bases not matched to a gene: 4. Germline lookup yields CDR1 SGHVS and CDR2 FNYEAQ. CDR3 length: 14 residues. CDR3 sequence: CASSPRGPNTEAFF. Here the CDR3 DNA reads TGTGCCAGCAGCCCTAGGGGGCCGAACACTGAAGCTTTCTTT.

The chain recombines TRBV19 with TRBJ2-1; maybe TRBD1 (6 bases). From germline, CDR1 is LNHDA and CDR2 SQIVND (reference sequence). The V end was cut by 5 bases, the J end by 10 bases, with 15 bases between. CDR3 size: 13 residues. CDR3 coding DNA: TGTGCCAGTAGTGACCGGACAGTCGGGGAGCAGTTCTTC. It encodes CASSDRTVGEQFF.